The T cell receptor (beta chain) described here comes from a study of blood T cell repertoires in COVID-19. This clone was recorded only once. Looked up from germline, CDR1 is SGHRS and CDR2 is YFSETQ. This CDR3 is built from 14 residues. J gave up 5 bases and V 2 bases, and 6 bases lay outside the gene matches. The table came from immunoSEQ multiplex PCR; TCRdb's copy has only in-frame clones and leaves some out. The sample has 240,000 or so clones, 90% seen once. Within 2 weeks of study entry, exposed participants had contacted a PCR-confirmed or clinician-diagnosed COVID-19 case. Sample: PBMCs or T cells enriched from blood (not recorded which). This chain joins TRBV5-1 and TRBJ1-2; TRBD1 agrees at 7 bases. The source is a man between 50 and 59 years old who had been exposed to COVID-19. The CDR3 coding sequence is TGCGCCAGCAGCTTCCCCGCAGGGGGGTATGGCTACACCTTC. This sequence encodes CASSFPAGGYGYTF.